In its sample, the clone carrying this T cell receptor beta chain was seen a few times. Methods used by the authors: From reference gene primer amplification, estimates of nucleated cell counts were derived. Clones were sequenced by immunoSEQ multiplex PCR, and TCRdb holds only the in-frame ones, with some missing. V, J and clone size are those of that table, while D and trimming were read from the DNA. In the table there are a few hundred thousand clones, 75% to 90% of which are singletons. This entry is derived from a study of blood T cell repertoires in COVID-19. For the study at large: Material from acute and convalescent COVID-19 was sourced from the United States, Italy and Spain. From T cells, B-cell-depleted T cells, or PBMCs came the material, which was cDNA or gDNA.

With V trimmed by 4 bases and J by 4 bases, 16 bases remained unmatched. Germline V gene data show CDR1 as SQVTM and CDR2 as ANQGSEA. This CDR3 has 17 amino acids. Sequenced input: peripheral blood. The J gene is TRBJ2-1, the V gene TRBV29-1; 7 bases are shared with TRBD2. The TCR was taken from a man aged 45-65 years with acute or convalescent COVID-19. CDR3 sequence: CSVVHEIMLADYNEQFF. DNA of the CDR3: TGCAGCGTTGTTCATGAAATTATGCTAGCGGATTACAATGAGCAGTTCTTC.